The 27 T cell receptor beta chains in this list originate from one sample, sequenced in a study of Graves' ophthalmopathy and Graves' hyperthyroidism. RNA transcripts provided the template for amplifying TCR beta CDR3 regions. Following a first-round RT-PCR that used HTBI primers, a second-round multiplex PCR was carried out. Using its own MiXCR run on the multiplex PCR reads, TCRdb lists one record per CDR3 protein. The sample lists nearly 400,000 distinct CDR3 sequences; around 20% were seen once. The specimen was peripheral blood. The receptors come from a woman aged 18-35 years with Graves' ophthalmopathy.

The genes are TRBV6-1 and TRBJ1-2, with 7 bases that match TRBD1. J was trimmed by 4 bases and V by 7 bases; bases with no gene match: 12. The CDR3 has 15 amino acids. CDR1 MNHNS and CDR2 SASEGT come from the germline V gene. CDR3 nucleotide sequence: TGTGCCAGCACCAACAACAGGGGTAGCACCTATGGCTACACCTTC. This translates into CASTNNRGSTYGYTF.

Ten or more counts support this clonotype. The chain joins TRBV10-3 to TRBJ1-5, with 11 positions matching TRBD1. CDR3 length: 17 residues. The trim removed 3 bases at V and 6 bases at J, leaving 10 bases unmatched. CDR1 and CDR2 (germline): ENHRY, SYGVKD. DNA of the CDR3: TGTGCCATCAGTGAAGGATTGGGACAGGGGGATCTTCAGCCCCAGCATTTT. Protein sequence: CAISEGLGQGDLQPQHF.

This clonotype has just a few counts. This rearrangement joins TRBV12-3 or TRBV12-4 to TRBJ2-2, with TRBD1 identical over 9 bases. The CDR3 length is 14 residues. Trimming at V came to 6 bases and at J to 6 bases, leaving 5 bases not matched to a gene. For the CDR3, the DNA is TGTGCCAGCAGCCCCCGACAGGGGGCCGGGGAGCTGTTTTTT. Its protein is CASSPRQGAGELFF.

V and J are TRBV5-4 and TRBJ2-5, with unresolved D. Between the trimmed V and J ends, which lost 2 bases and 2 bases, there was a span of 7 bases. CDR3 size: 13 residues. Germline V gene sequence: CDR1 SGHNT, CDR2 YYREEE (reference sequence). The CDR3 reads CASSFSDQETQYF. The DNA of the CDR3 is TGTGCCAGCAGCTTCTCTGATCAAGAGACCCAGTACTTC.

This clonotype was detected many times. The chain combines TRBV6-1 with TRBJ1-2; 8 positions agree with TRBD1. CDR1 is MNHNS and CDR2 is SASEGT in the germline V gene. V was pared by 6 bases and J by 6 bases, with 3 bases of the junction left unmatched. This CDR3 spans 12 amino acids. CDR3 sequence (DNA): TGTGCCAGCAGGACAGGGGTCCATGGCTACACCTTC. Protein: CASRTGVHGYTF.

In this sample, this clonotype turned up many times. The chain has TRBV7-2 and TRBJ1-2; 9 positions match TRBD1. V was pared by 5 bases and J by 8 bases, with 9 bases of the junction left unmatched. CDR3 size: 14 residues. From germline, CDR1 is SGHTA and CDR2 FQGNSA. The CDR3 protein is CASSEGQGIYGYTF. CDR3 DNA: TGTGCCAGCAGCGAGGGACAGGGAATTTACGGCTACACCTTC.

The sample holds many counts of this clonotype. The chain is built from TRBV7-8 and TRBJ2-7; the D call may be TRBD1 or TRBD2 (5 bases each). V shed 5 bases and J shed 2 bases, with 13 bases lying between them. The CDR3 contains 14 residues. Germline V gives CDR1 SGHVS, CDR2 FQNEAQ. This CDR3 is CASSPWDGTYEQYF. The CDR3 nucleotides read TGTGCCAGCAGCCCCTGGGACGGAACCTACGAGCAGTACTTC.

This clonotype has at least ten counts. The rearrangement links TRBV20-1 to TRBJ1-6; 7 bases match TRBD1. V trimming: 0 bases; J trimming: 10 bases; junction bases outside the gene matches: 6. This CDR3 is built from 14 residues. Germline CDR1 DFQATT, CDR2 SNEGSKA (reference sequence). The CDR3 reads CSARDQGGDSPLHF. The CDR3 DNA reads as TGCAGTGCTAGAGATCAGGGGGGGGACTCACCCCTCCACTTT.

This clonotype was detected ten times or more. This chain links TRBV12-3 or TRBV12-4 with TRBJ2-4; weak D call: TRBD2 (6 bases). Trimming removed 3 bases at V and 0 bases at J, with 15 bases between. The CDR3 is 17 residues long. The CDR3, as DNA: TGTGCCAGCAGTTTTGGAAAGGAGGGGCGAGCCAAAAACATTCAGTACTTC. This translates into CASSFGKEGRAKNIQYF.

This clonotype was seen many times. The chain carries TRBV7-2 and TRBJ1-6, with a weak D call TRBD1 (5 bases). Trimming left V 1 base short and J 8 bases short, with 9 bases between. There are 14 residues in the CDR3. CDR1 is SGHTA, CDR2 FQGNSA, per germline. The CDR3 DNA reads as TGTGCCAGCAGCTTAGTACAGGCTTATTCACCCCTCCACTTT. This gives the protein CASSLVQAYSPLHF. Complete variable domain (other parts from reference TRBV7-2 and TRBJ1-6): GAGVSQSPSNKVTEKGKDVELRCDPISGHTALYWYRQSLGQGLEFLIYFQGNSAPDKSGLPSDRFSAERTGGSVSTLTIQRTQQEDSAVYLCASSLVQAYSPLHFGNGTRLTVT.

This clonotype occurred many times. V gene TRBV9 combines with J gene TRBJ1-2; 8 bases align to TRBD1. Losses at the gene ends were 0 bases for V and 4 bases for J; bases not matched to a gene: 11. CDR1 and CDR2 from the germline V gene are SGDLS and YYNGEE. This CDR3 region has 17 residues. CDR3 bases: TGTGCCAGCAGCGTAGTTGACAGGGGACCTCCGTCCTATGGCTACACCTTC. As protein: CASSVVDRGPPSYGYTF.

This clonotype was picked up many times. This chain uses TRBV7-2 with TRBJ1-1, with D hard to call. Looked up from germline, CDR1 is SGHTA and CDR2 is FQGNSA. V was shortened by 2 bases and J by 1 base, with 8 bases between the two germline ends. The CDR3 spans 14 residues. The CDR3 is CASSLRPRNTEAFF. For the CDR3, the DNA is TGTGCCAGCAGCTTAAGACCTAGGAACACTGAAGCTTTCTTT.

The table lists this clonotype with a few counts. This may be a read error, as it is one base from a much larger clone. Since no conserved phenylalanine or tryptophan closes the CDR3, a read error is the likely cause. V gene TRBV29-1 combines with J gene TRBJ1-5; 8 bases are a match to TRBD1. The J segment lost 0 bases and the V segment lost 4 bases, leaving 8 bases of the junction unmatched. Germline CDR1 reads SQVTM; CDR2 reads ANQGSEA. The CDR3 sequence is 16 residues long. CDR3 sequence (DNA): TGCAGCGTTGTTTTCGGGACAGGCTATAGCAATCAGCCCCAGCATCTT. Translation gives CSVVFGTGYSNQPQHL.

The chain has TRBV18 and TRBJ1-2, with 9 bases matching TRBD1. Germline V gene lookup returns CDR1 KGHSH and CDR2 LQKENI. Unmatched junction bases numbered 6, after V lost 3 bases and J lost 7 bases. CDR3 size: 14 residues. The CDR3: CASSPTGGETGYTF. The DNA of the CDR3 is TGTGCCAGCTCACCCACAGGGGGCGAGACTGGCTACACCTTC.

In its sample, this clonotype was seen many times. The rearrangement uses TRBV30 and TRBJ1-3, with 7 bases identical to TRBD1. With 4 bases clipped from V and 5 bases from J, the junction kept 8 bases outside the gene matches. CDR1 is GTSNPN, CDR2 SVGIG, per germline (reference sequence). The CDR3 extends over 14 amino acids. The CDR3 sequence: CAWNLGQRRNTIYF. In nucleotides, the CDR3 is TGTGCCTGGAATCTGGGACAGAGACGAAACACCATATATTTT.

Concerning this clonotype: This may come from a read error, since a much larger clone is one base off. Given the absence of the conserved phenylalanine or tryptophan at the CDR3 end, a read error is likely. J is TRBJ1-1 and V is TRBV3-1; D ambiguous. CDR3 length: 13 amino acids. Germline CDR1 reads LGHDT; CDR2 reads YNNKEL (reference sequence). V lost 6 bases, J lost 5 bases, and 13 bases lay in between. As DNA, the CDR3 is TGTGCCAGCAGTCGGAACGTGCTGACTGAAGCTTTCCTT. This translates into CASSRNVLTEAFL.

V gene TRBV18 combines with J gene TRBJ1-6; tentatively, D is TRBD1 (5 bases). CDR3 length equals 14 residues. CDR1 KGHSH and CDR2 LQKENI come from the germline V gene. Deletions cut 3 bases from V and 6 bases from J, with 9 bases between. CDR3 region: CASSPRGLNSPLHF. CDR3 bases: TGTGCCAGCTCACCCCGGGGACTTAATTCACCCCTCCACTTT.

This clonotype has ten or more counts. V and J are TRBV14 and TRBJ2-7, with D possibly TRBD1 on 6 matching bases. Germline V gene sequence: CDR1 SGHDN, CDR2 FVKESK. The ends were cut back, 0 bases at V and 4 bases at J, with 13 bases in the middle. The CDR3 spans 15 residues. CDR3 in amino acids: CASSQEPSGVYEQYF. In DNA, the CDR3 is TGTGCCAGCAGCCAAGAGCCGTCAGGGGTTTACGAGCAGTACTTC. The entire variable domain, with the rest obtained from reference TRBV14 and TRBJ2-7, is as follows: EAGVTQFPSHSVIEKGQTVTLRCDPISGHDNLYWYRRVMGKEIKFLLHFVKESKQDESGMPNNRFLAERTGGTYSTLKVQPAELEDSGVYFCASSQEPSGVYEQYFGPGTRLTVT.

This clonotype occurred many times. CDR3 nucleotide sequence: TGTGCCACCAGCAGATCCCGTGGGGGCGAGCAGTACTTC. This sequence encodes CATSRSRGGEQYF. This chain links TRBV15 with TRBJ2-7; D possibly matches TRBD1 or TRBD2 (5 bases each). The CDR3 sequence is 13 residues long. The germline gives CDR1 LNHNV, CDR2 YYDKDF (reference sequence). With 2 bases removed from V and 6 bases from J, the gap between germline ends came to 11 bases.

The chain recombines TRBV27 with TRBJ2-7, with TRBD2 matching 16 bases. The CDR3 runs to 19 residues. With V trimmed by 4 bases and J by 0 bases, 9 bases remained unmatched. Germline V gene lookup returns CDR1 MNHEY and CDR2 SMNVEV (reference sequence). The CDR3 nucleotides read TGTGCCAGCAGTTCCCCCTCTGGGACTAGCGGGAGGGCCTCCTACGAGCAGTACTTC. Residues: CASSSPSGTSGRASYEQYF.

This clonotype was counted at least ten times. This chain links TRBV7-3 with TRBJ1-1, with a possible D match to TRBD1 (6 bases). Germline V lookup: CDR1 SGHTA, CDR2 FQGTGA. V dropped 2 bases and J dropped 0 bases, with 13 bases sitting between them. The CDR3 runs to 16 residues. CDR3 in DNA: TGTGCCAGCAGCTTATTGTCAGGGGACATGAACACTGAAGCTTTCTTT. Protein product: CASSLLSGDMNTEAFF.

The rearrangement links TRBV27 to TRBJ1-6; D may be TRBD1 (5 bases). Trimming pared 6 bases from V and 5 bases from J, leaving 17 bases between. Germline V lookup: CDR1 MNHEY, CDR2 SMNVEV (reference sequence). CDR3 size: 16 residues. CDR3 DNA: TGTGCCAGCAGGAAGACCGGGACGGAGGATAATTCACCCCTCCACTTT. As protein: CASRKTGTEDNSPLHF.

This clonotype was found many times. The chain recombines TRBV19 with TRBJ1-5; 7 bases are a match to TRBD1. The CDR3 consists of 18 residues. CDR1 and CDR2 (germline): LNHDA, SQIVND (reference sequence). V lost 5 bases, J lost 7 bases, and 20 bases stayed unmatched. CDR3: CASSWGRGTFLRWQPQHF. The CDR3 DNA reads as TGTGCCAGTAGTTGGGGCAGGGGGACTTTCTTAAGATGGCAGCCCCAGCATTTT.

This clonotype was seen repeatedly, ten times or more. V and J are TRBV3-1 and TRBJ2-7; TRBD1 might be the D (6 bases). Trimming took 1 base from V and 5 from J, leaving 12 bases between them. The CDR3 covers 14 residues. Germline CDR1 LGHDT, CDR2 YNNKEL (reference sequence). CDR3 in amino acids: CASSQGTVNHEQYF. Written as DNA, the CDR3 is TGTGCCAGCAGCCAAGGGACAGTAAACCACGAGCAGTACTTC.

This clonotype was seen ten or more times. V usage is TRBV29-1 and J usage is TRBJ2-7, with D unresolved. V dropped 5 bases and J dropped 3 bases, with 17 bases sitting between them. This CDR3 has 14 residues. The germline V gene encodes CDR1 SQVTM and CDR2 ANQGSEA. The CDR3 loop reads CSVYLGPPVYEQYF. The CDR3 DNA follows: TGCAGCGTTTACCTCGGACCCCCCGTCTACGAGCAGTACTTC.

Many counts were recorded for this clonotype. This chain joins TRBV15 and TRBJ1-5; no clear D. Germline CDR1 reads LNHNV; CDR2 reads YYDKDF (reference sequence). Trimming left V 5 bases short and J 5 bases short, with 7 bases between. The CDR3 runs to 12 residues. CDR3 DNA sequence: TGTGCCACCAGCGACCGGGATCAGCCCCAGCATTTT. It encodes CATSDRDQPQHF.

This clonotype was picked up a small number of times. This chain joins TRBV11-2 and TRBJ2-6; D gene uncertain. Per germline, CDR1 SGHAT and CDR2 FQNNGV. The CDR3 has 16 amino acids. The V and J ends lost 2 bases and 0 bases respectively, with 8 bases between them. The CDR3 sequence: CASSLMRTSGANVLTF. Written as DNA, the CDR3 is TGTGCCAGCAGCTTAATGCGGACCTCTGGGGCCAACGTCCTGACTTTC.